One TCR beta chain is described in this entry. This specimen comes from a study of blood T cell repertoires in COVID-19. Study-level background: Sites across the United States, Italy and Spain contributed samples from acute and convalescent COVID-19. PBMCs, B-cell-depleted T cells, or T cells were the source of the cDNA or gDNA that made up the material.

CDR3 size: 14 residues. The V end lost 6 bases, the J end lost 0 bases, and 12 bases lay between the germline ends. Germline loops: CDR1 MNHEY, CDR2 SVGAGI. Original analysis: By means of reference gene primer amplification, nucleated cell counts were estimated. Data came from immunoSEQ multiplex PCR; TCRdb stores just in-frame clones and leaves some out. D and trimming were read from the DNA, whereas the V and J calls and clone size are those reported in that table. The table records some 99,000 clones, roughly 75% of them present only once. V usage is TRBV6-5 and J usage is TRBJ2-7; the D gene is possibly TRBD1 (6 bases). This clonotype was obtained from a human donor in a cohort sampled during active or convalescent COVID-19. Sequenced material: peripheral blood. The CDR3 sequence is CASRPGQSSYEQYF. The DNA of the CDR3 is TGTGCCAGCAGACCTGGACAGAGCTCCTACGAGCAGTACTTC.